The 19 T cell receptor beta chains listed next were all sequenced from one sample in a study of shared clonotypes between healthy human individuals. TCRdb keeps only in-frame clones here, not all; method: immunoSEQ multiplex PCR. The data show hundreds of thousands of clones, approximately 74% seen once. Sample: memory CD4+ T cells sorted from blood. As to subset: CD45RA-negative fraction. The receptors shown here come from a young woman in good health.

CDR3 sequence: CASSFGTGGSYEQYF. The CDR3 DNA follows: TGTGCCAGCAGCTTCGGGACAGGGGGATCCTACGAGCAGTACTTC. The chain links TRBV7-9 to TRBJ2-7, with 11 bases matching TRBD1. CDR1 and CDR2 (germline): SEHNR, FQNEAQ (reference sequence). J was trimmed by 1 base and V by 3 bases; bases with no gene match: 2. The CDR3 sequence is 15 residues long.

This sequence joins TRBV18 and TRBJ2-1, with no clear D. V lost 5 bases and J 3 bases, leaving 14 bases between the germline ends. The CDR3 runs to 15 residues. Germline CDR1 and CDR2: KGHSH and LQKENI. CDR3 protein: CASSYGASFYNEQFF. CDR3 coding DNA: TGTGCCAGCTCATACGGTGCCAGCTTCTACAATGAGCAGTTCTTC.

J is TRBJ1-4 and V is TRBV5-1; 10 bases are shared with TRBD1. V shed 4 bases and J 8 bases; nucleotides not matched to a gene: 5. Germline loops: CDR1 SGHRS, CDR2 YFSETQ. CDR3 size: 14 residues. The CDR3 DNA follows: TGCGCCAGCAGCCCGCGACAGGGGGCCGAAAAACTGTTTTTT. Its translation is CASSPRQGAEKLFF. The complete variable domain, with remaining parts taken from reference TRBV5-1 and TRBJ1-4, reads KAGVTQTPRYLIKTRGQQVTLSCSPISGHRSVSWYQQTPGQGLQFLFEYFSETQRNKGNFPGRFSGRQFSNSRSEMNVSTLELGDSALYLCASSPRQGAEKLFFGSGTQLSVL.

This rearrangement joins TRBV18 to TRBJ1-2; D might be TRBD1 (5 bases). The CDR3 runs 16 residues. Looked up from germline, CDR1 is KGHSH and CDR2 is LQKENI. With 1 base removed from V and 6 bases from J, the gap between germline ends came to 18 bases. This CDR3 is CASSPLDGASIDGYTF. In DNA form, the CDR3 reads TGTGCCAGCTCACCACTTGACGGGGCTTCTATAGATGGCTACACCTTC.

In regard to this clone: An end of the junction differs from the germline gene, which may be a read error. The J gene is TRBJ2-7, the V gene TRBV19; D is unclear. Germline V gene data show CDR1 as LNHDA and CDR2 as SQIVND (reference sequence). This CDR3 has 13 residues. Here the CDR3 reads CASSTHISYEQYF. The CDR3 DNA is TGTGCCAGCAGTACCCATATCTCCTACGAGCAGTACTTC.

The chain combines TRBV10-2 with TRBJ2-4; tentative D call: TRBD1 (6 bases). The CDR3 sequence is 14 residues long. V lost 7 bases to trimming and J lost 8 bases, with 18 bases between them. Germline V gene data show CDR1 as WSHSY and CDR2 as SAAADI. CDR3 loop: CASKSQGNRDIQYF. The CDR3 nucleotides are TGCGCCAGCAAGTCGCAGGGGAATCGGGACATTCAGTACTTC.

DNA of the CDR3: TGTGCCAGCAGCCGGGGACAGGGCAATCAGCCCCAGCATTTT. Translation: CASSRGQGNQPQHF. This sequence joins TRBV28 and TRBJ1-5; 8 nucleotides align to TRBD1. This CDR3 is built from 14 residues. V shed 6 bases, J shed 2 bases, and the junction held 3 bases outside the gene matches. CDR1 is MDHEN, CDR2 SYDVKM, per germline.

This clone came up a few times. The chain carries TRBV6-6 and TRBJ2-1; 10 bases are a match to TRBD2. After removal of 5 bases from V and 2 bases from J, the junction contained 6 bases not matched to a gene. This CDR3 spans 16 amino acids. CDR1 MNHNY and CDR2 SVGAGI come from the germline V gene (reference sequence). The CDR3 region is CASSQTTSGTYNEQFF. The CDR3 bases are TGTGCCAGCAGTCAAACAACTAGCGGGACCTACAATGAGCAGTTCTTC.

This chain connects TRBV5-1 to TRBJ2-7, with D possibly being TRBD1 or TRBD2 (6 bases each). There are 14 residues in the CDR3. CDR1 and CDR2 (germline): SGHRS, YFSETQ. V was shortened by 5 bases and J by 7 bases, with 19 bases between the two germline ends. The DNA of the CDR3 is TGCGCCAGCAGTCGAATGGCGCAGGGGAGGGAGCAGTACTTC. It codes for CASSRMAQGREQYF.

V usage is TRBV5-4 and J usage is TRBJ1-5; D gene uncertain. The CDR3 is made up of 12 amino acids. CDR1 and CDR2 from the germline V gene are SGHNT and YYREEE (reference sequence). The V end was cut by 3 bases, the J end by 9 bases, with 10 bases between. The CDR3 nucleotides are TGTGCCAGCAGCTCGGATGAGGGGCCCCAGCATTTT. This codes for CASSSDEGPQHF.

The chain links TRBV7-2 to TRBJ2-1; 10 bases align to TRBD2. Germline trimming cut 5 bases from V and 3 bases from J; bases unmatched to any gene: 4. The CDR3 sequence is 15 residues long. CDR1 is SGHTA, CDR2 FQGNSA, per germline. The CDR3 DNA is TGTGCCAGCAGCGTAACTAGCGGGGTCTACAATGAGCAGTTCTTC. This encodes CASSVTSGVYNEQFF.

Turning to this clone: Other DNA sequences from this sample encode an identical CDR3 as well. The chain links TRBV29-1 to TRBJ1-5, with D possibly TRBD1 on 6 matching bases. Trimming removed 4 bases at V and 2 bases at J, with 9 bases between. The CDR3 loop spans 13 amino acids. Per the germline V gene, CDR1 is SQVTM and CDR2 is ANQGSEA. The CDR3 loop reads CSVGEGGNQPQHF. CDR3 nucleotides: TGCAGCGTTGGTGAGGGGGGCAATCAGCCCCAGCATTTT. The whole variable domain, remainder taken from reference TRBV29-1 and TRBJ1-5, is SAVISQKPSRDICQRGTSLTIQCQVDSQVTMMFWYRQQPGQSLTLIATANQGSEATYESGFVIDKFPISRPNLTFSTLTVSNMSPEDSSIYLCSVGEGGNQPQHFGDGTRLSIL.

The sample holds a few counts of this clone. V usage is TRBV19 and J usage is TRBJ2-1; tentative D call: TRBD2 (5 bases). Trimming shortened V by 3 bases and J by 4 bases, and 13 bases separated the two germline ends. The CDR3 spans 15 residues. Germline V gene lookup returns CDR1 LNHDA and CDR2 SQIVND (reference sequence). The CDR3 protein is CASSIFAGEYNEQFF. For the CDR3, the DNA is TGTGCCAGTAGTATTTTTGCGGGCGAGTACAATGAGCAGTTCTTC.

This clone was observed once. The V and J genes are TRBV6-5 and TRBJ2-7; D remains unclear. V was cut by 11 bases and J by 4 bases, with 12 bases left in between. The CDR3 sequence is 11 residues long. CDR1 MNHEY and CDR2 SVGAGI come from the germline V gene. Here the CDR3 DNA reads TGTGCCGCCACATCGAGGTACGAGCAGTACTTC. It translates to CAATSRYEQYF.

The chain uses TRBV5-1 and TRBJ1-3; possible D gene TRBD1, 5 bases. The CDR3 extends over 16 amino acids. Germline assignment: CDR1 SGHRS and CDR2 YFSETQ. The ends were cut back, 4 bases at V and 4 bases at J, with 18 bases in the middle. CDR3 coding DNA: TGCGCCAGCAGCGCTAATAGACAGCACCGAGGAAACACCATATATTTT. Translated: CASSANRQHRGNTIYF. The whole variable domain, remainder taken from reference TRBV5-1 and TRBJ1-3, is KAGVTQTPRYLIKTRGQQVTLSCSPISGHRSVSWYQQTPGQGLQFLFEYFSETQRNKGNFPGRFSGRQFSNSRSEMNVSTLELGDSALYLCASSANRQHRGNTIYFGEGSWLTVV.

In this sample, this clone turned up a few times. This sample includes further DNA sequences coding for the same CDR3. CDR3 nucleotide sequence: TGTGCCAGCAGCGTCCAGGGGGACTATGGCTACACCTTC. Its translation: CASSVQGDYGYTF. This sequence joins TRBV11-2 and TRBJ1-2; 7 bases agree with TRBD1. Trimming removed 5 bases from V and 3 bases from J; junction bases left unmatched: 3. Germline V lookup: CDR1 SGHAT, CDR2 FQNNGV. The CDR3 is 13 amino acids.

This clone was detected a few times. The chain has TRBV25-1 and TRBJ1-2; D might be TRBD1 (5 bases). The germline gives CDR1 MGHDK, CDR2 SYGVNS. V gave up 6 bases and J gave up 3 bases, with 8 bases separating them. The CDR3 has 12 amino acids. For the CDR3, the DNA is TGTGCCAGCAGGCGGGGGGACTATGGCTACACCTTC. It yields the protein CASRRGDYGYTF.

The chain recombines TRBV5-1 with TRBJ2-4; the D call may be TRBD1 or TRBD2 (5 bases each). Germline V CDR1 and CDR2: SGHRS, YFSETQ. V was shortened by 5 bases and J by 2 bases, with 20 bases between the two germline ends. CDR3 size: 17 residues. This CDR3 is CASSPGARAGTKNIQYF. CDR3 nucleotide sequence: TGCGCCAGCAGTCCCGGGGCGCGGGCCGGGACCAAAAACATTCAGTACTTC.

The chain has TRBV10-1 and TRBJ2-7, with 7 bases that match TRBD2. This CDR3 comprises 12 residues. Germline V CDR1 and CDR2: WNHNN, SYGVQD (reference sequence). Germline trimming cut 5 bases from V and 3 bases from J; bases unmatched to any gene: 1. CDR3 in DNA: TGCGCCAGCAGTTCTAGCGGCTACGAGCAGTACTTC. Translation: CASSSSGYEQYF.